One and the same sample provided the 25 T cell receptor beta chains below, sequenced in a study of shared clonotypes between healthy human individuals (dated by TCRdb to 2018 to 2020). For the CD8 naive samples, CD45RO-negative cells were positively selected for CCR7, yielding a CD45RA+CCR7+ population from which TemRA cells were excluded. Library generation was performed with the immunoSEQ multiplex PCR assay. In its TCRdb copy, this immuneACCESS table keeps in-frame sequences only and misses some clones. Where compared with another copy, unresolved V genes explain less than half of these, and the others have no known cause. This sample comprises around 1.9 million clones, around 93% of them detected only once. The ten largest clonotypes hold more than 1.5% of the sample. Sequencing was done on a sample of naive CD8+ T cells from PBMCs. The sample's cell subset or site label, in plain terms: CD45RA+CCR7+. The receptors originated from a man between 18 and 35 years old in good health. Some clones in this sample may be carry-over from other donors' samples.

This chain connects TRBV13 to TRBJ2-7; 8 positions agree with TRBD1. The germline CDR1 and CDR2 sequences are PRHDT and FYEKMQ (reference sequence). The trim removed 5 bases at V and 6 bases at J, leaving 6 bases unmatched. The CDR3 loop spans 13 amino acids. The CDR3, as DNA: TGTGCCAGCAGCCGGACAGGGAATACCGAGCAGTACTTC. Amino acids: CASSRTGNTEQYF.

A single count supports this clone. The gene calls are TRBV9 and TRBJ1-2; 12 positions agree with TRBD1. The germline CDR1 and CDR2 sequences are SGDLS and YYNGEE. The CDR3 has 18 amino acids. Germline trimming cut 3 bases from V and 1 base from J; bases unmatched to any gene: 10. As DNA, the CDR3 is TGTGCCAGCAGCGCATCAGTCGGGACAGGGGGCTATAACTATGGCTACACCTTC. It is translated as CASSASVGTGGYNYGYTF. Looking up the rest from reference TRBV9 and TRBJ1-2 gives the full variable domain: DSGVTQTPKHLITATGQRVTLRCSPRSGDLSVYWYQQSLDQGLQFLIQYYNGEERAKGNILERFSAQQFPDLHSELNLSSLELGDSALYFCASSASVGTGGYNYGYTFGSGTRLTVV.

The chain carries TRBV5-8 and TRBJ1-1, with a possible D match to TRBD1 (6 bases). The length of the CDR3 is 15 residues. The germline V gene encodes CDR1 SGHTS and CDR2 YDEGEE. The germline V and J ends were trimmed by 0 bases and 5 bases, with 14 bases remaining between them. The DNA of the CDR3 is TGTGCCAGCAGCTTGGGGATAACAGGGAGGACTGAAGCTTTCTTT. Translated: CASSLGITGRTEAFF.

CDR3 sequence: CASSPVGGNAFF. In DNA form, the CDR3 reads TGTGCCAGCAGCCCTGTTGGGGGGAACGCTTTCTTT. V gene TRBV7-8 combines with J gene TRBJ1-1; possibly TRBD1 for D (5 bases). The CDR3 covers 12 residues. The V and J ends lost 5 bases and 11 bases respectively, with 15 bases between them. Germline values: CDR1 SGHVS, CDR2 FQNEAQ.

The chain employs TRBV19 and TRBJ1-3, with D unclear. CDR3 length: 16 residues. CDR1 is LNHDA, CDR2 SQIVND, per germline (reference sequence). V was trimmed by 5 bases and J by 0 bases, leaving 14 bases between them. The CDR3 spells CASSARVALSGNTIYF. The CDR3 nucleotides read TGTGCCAGTAGTGCCCGGGTGGCCCTCTCTGGAAACACCATATATTTT. Based on the CDR3 plus reference TRBV19 and TRBJ1-3, the full variable domain is DGGITQSPKYLFRKEGQNVTLSCEQNLNHDAMYWYRQDPGQGLRLIYYSQIVNDFQKGDIAEGYSVSREKKESFPLTVTSAQKNPTAFYLCASSARVALSGNTIYFGEGSWLTVV.

Notes on this clone: In the same sample, other DNA sequences code for this CDR3. The chain combines TRBV6-5 with TRBJ2-1; unclear D gene. This CDR3 comprises 11 residues. Trimming removed 4 bases at V and 7 bases at J, with 5 bases between. The germline V gene encodes CDR1 MNHEY and CDR2 SVGAGI. Written as DNA, the CDR3 is TGTGCCAGCAGTTTTGGGAATGAGCAGTTCTTC. Translated: CASSFGNEQFF.

The chain combines TRBV11-1 with TRBJ1-1; TRBD1 aligns across 9 bases. Per the germline V gene, CDR1 is SGHAT and CDR2 is FQDESV (reference sequence). V lost 6 bases and J lost 5; bases outside the gene matches: 7. This CDR3 contains 14 residues. In DNA form, the CDR3 reads TGTGCCAGCAGTCCGACAGGGGGTGGGACTGAAGCTTTCTTT. This codes for CASSPTGGGTEAFF. The full variable domain, in which reference TRBV11-1 and TRBJ1-1 provide the parts outside the CDR3, is EAEVAQSPRYKITEKSQAVAFWCDPISGHATLYWYRQILGQGPELLVQFQDESVVDDSQLPKDRFSAERLKGVDSTLKIQPAELGDSAMYLCASSPTGGGTEAFFGQGTRLTVV.

This clone was counted a single time. V usage is TRBV7-9 and J usage is TRBJ2-7; D not certain. The V gene lost 5 bases and the J gene lost 0 bases, with 11 bases spanning the gap. Germline loops: CDR1 SEHNR, CDR2 FQNEAQ (reference sequence). CDR3 length: 14 amino acids. CDR3 coding DNA: TGTGCCAGCAGCCAGGCAGGAATCTCCTACGAGCAGTACTTC. This gives the protein CASSQAGISYEQYF.

The chain recombines TRBV11-2 with TRBJ2-3; 9 nucleotides align to TRBD1. The germline V gene encodes CDR1 SGHAT and CDR2 FQNNGV. The V gene end was trimmed by 6 bases and the J gene end by 6 bases; junction bases not matched to a gene: 13. CDR3 length: 16 residues. The CDR3 sequence is CASRQGDRVFYDTQYF. CDR3 sequence (DNA): TGTGCCAGCAGACAAGGGGACAGGGTATTTTACGATACGCAGTATTTT.

V and J are TRBV5-1 and TRBJ1-3; D gene uncertain. V lost 0 bases and J lost 4, with 11 bases in between. Germline V gene data show CDR1 as SGHRS and CDR2 as YFSETQ. CDR3 length equals 15 residues. CDR3 amino acids: CASSLEGNIGNTIYF. The CDR3 DNA reads as TGCGCCAGCAGCTTGGAAGGTAATATCGGAAACACCATATATTTT.

The rearrangement uses TRBV6-6 and TRBJ1-6; D unclear. The germline gives CDR1 MNHNY, CDR2 SVGAGI (reference sequence). CDR3 size: 15 residues. Trimming removed 0 bases from V and 10 bases from J, with 13 bases in between. The CDR3 DNA reads as TGTGCCAGCAGTTACTCGGGAGGAAGTGGCTCACCCCTCCACTTT. This encodes CASSYSGGSGSPLHF.

A few counts support this clone. The chain is built from TRBV28 and TRBJ1-1; weak D call: TRBD1 (5 bases). The ends were cut back, 7 bases at V and 2 bases at J, with 17 bases in the middle. CDR3 length equals 15 residues. Germline assignment: CDR1 MDHEN and CDR2 SYDVKM. Written as DNA, the CDR3 is TGTGCCAGCATTTCACCCAGGGCATCAAACACTGAAGCTTTCTTT. Protein product: CASISPRASNTEAFF.

CDR3 sequence: CASGEQGQGETQYF. The CDR3 nucleotides are TGTGCCAGCGGCGAGCAGGGACAGGGGGAGACCCAGTACTTC. V is TRBV28 and J is TRBJ2-5; TRBD1 aligns across 10 bases. CDR3 length equals 14 residues. J gave up 5 bases and V 8 bases, and 8 bases lay outside the gene matches. Germline V gene data show CDR1 as MDHEN and CDR2 as SYDVKM.

The chain has TRBV7-9 and TRBJ2-1, with 14 positions matching TRBD2. This CDR3 region has 18 residues. Germline trimming cut 2 bases from V and 6 bases from J; bases unmatched to any gene: 9. CDR1 and CDR2 (germline): SEHNR, FQNEAQ (reference sequence). The CDR3 nucleotides are TGTGCCAGCAGCTTACTATTTTCCGGGACTAGCGGGAGCAATGAGCAGTTCTTC. It is translated as CASSLLFSGTSGSNEQFF.

This chain uses TRBV9 with TRBJ2-2; tentatively, D is TRBD1 or TRBD2 (6 bases each). This CDR3 comprises 17 residues. V was trimmed by 0 bases and J by 2 bases, leaving 14 bases between them. The germline V gene has CDR1 SGDLS and CDR2 YYNGEE. The CDR3 sequence: CASSVARWGANTGELFF. Here the CDR3 DNA reads TGTGCCAGCAGCGTAGCTAGGTGGGGGGCAAACACCGGGGAGCTGTTTTTT. The whole variable domain, filled in from reference TRBV9 and TRBJ2-2, reads DSGVTQTPKHLITATGQRVTLRCSPRSGDLSVYWYQQSLDQGLQFLIQYYNGEERAKGNILERFSAQQFPDLHSELNLSSLELGDSALYFCASSVARWGANTGELFFGEGSRLTVL.

The chain uses TRBV5-8 and TRBJ2-7, with D possibly TRBD2 on 5 matching bases. CDR3 length: 15 residues. Trimming took off 0 bases at V and 3 bases at J, with 13 bases between the two ends. Germline V gene data show CDR1 as SGHTS and CDR2 as YDEGEE. CDR3 DNA: TGTGCCAGCAGCTTGGAGTGGCGGGCGGGCTACGAGCAGTACTTC. Translating gives CASSLEWRAGYEQYF. Together with reference TRBV5-8 and TRBJ2-7, the CDR3 gives the full variable domain: EAGVTQSPTHLIKTRGQQATLRCSPISGHTSVYWYQQALGLGLQFLLWYDEGEERNRGNFPPRFSGRQFPNYSSELNVNALELEDSALYLCASSLEWRAGYEQYFGPGTRLTVT.

The chain's CDR3 is CASSQAAGSSYEQYF. The CDR3 DNA reads as TGTGCCAGCAGCCAAGCGGCGGGGAGCTCCTACGAGCAGTACTTC. The chain is built from TRBV4-2 and TRBJ2-7, with a tentative D call TRBD2 (6 bases). Trimming left V 1 base short and J 0 bases short, with 10 bases between. This CDR3 region has 15 residues. CDR1 and CDR2 (germline): LGHNA, YNFKEQ.

The V gene is TRBV28, the J gene TRBJ2-7; tentatively, D is TRBD1 (6 bases). The germline V and J ends were trimmed by 6 bases and 4 bases, with 16 bases remaining between them. The germline gives CDR1 MDHEN, CDR2 SYDVKM. The CDR3 sequence is 14 residues long. CDR3 in amino acids: CASRITGLGYEQYF. The CDR3 region has the DNA TGTGCCAGCAGGATTACAGGGTTGGGGTACGAGCAGTACTTC.

The chain employs TRBV27 and TRBJ2-3, with 8 bases matching TRBD2. The germline gives CDR1 MNHEY, CDR2 SMNVEV (reference sequence). CDR3 size: 17 residues. With V trimmed by 5 bases and J by 4 bases, 14 bases remained unmatched. The CDR3 spells CASSLTRRGAWADTQYF. The CDR3 DNA reads as TGTGCCAGCAGTCTCACCAGGCGGGGGGCATGGGCAGATACGCAGTATTTT.

V is TRBV9 and J is TRBJ2-7, with D possibly matching TRBD2 (5 bases). The germline V and J ends were trimmed by 3 bases and 6 bases, with 13 bases remaining between them. This CDR3 spans 13 amino acids. Germline V gene sequence: CDR1 SGDLS, CDR2 YYNGEE. The CDR3 DNA reads as TGTGCCAGCAGCGCATTGGACGGAGGCGAGCAGTACTTC. Protein: CASSALDGGEQYF.

Here the CDR3 reads CASSSDPGGLWHTEAFF. CDR3 DNA sequence: TGTGCCAGCAGCTCAGATCCAGGGGGGTTGTGGCACACTGAAGCTTTCTTT. This chain connects TRBV11-2 to TRBJ1-1; 7 bases agree with TRBD1. The ends lost 4 bases at V and 3 bases at J; junction bases unmatched: 14. Germline V lookup: CDR1 SGHAT, CDR2 FQNNGV. CDR3 length: 17 amino acids.

The chain joins TRBV4-2 to TRBJ2-2; a weak D match, TRBD1 (5 bases). The germline V and J ends were trimmed by 0 bases and 0 bases, with 11 bases remaining between them. The CDR3 length is 17 residues. Germline assignment: CDR1 LGHNA and CDR2 YNFKEQ. The CDR3 sequence: CASSQESGRANTGELFF. CDR3 nucleotide sequence: TGTGCCAGCAGCCAAGAATCGGGCAGGGCGAACACCGGGGAGCTGTTTTTT.

In regard to this clone: An end of the junction differs from the germline gene, which may be a read error. The chain joins TRBV28 to TRBJ1-1, with D possibly TRBD1 on 5 matching bases. Germline values: CDR1 MDHEN, CDR2 SYDVKM. The CDR3 spans 13 residues. This CDR3 is CASSIQANAEAFF. The CDR3 DNA follows: TGTGCCAGCAGTATACAGGCGAACGCTGAAGCTTTCTTT.

The chain couples TRBV11-3 to TRBJ2-1; 9 nucleotides line up with TRBD1. The germline gives CDR1 SGHNT, CDR2 YENEEA. CDR3 length: 16 amino acids. The V and J ends lost 0 bases and 6 bases, in that order; junction bases with no gene match: 6. CDR3 DNA sequence: TGTGCCAGCAGCTTAGAGGGGACAGGGACTGGCAATGAGCAGTTCTTC. This encodes CASSLEGTGTGNEQFF.

This clone was detected only once. The chain couples TRBV9 to TRBJ2-3; perhaps TRBD2 as D (5 bases). Germline values: CDR1 SGDLS, CDR2 YYNGEE. Deletions cut 4 bases from V and 5 bases from J, with 17 bases between. The CDR3 loop spans 15 amino acids. This CDR3 reads CASSLVNVGRDTQYF. In DNA form, the CDR3 reads TGTGCCAGCAGCTTAGTAAACGTGGGGAGAGATACGCAGTATTTT. The variable domain in full, with the rest retrieved from reference TRBV9 and TRBJ2-3, is DSGVTQTPKHLITATGQRVTLRCSPRSGDLSVYWYQQSLDQGLQFLIQYYNGEERAKGNILERFSAQQFPDLHSELNLSSLELGDSALYFCASSLVNVGRDTQYFGPGTRLTVL.